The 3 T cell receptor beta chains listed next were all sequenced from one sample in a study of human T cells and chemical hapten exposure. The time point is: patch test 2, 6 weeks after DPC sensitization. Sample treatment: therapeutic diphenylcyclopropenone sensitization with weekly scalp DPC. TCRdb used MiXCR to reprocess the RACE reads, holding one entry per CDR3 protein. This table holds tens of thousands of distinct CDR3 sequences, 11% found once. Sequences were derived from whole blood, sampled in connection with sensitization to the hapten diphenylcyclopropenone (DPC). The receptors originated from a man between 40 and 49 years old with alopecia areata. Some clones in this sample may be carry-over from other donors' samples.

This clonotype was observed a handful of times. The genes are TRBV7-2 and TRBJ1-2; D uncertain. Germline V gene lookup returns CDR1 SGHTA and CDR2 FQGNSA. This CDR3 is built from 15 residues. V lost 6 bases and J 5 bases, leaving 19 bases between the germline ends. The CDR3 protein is CASSSSHLIKYGYTF. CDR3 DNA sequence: TGTGCCAGCAGTTCGTCCCACCTTATAAAGTATGGCTACACCTTC.

This CDR3 reads CASSLAVGPEYEQYV. The CDR3 DNA follows: TGTGCCAGCAGCTTAGCGGTAGGGCCTGAATACGAGCAGTACGTC. The chain joins TRBV7-6 to TRBJ2-7; no firm D call. V was trimmed by 0 bases and J by 4 bases, leaving 13 bases between them. The germline gives CDR1 SGHVS, CDR2 FNYEAQ. The CDR3 is 15 residues long.

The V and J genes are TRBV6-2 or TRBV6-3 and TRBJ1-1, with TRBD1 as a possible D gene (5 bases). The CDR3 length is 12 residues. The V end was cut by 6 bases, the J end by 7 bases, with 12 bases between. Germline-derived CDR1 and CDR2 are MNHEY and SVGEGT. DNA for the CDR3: TGTGCCAGCAGCCGCCTGGGGGATGAAGCTTTCTTT. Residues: CASSRLGDEAFF.